Presented here are 30 T cell receptor beta chains from one specimen sequenced in a study of PD-L1 blockade in urothelial cancer. The time point is: pretreatment peripheral blood. Generated by immunoSEQ multiplex PCR, the TCRdb table keeps only in-frame clones and is missing some. The repertoire includes 130,000 or so clones, approximately 88% of them detected once, and 2.5% to 4% sits in the top ten. The specimen comprised PBMCs, sampled around atezolizumab (anti-PD-L1) treatment. These receptors originate from a man between 50 and 59 years old with urothelial cancer.

The chain links TRBV18 to TRBJ2-4; D perhaps matches TRBD2 (6 bases). The CDR3 length is 14 residues. Germline V lookup: CDR1 KGHSH, CDR2 LQKENI. The ends were cut back, 3 bases at V and 6 bases at J, with 12 bases in the middle. This CDR3 reads CASSPPAGSNIQYF. The CDR3 DNA reads as TGTGCCAGCTCACCCCCCGCGGGATCAAACATTCAGTACTTC.

CDR3 nucleotides: TGTGCCAGCAGCTTGGCTTATTATGGTCGGAGCGGGGAGCTGTTTTTT. As protein: CASSLAYYGRSGELFF. This chain joins TRBV5-4 and TRBJ2-2; no definite D call. Trimming took off 0 bases at V and 7 bases at J, with 16 bases between the two ends. This CDR3 is built from 16 residues. Germline CDR1 is SGHNT and CDR2 is YYREEE (reference sequence).

The V gene is TRBV5-1, the J gene TRBJ2-2; 10 positions agree with TRBD2. J lost 4 bases, V lost 5 bases, and 2 bases had no gene match. This CDR3 has 14 amino acids. The germline V gene has CDR1 SGHRS and CDR2 YFSETQ. CDR3 DNA sequence: TGCGCCAGCAGACAGCGGGAGGGCACCGGGGAGCTGTTTTTT. This encodes CASRQREGTGELFF.

The CDR3 region has the DNA TGTGCCAGCAGTTCCTTCCGGGACAGATCTGCTAATACGCAGTATTTT. This translates into CASSSFRDRSANTQYF. This sequence joins TRBV27 and TRBJ2-3, with 7 positions matching TRBD1. The J segment lost 7 bases and the V segment lost 4 bases, leaving 14 bases of the junction unmatched. The CDR3 is 16 amino acids. Germline-derived CDR1 and CDR2 are MNHEY and SMNVEV (reference sequence).

The chain is built from TRBV2 and TRBJ1-4; D not resolved. The germline V gene has CDR1 SNHLY and CDR2 FYNNEI. V gave up 1 base and J gave up 10 bases, with 10 bases separating them. The CDR3 totals 13 residues. Here the CDR3 reads CASSEEVRRKLFF. The CDR3 DNA sequence: TGTGCCAGCAGTGAAGAGGTGAGGAGAAAACTGTTTTTT.

There are a few counts of this clone. This sequence joins TRBV5-4 and TRBJ1-6, with TRBD1 matching 8 bases. CDR3 length: 14 residues. Trimming cost V 4 bases and J 7 bases; bases outside gene matches: 4. Looked up from germline, CDR1 is SGHNT and CDR2 is YYREEE (reference sequence). CDR3 sequence: CASSGDRGNSPLHF. In DNA form, the CDR3 reads TGTGCCAGCAGCGGCGACAGGGGAAATTCACCCCTCCACTTT.

V and J are TRBV6-5 and TRBJ1-1, with TRBD1 identical over 9 bases. V was clipped by 0 bases and J by 11 bases; unmatched bases: 4. Germline CDR1 reads MNHEY; CDR2 reads SVGAGI. This CDR3 has 13 residues. CDR3 protein: CASSYSGTGLAFF. The DNA of the CDR3 is TGTGCCAGCAGTTACTCTGGGACAGGGTTGGCTTTCTTT.

V is TRBV28 and J is TRBJ2-1, with D possibly matching TRBD2 (5 bases). CDR3 size: 11 residues. The germline gives CDR1 MDHEN, CDR2 SYDVKM. Trimming took off 6 bases at V and 9 bases at J, with 9 bases between the two ends. CDR3 coding DNA: TGTGCCAGCAGGCCAGGAGGTGAGCAGTTCTTC. Its translation: CASRPGGEQFF.

The CDR3 region has the DNA TGCAGCGCACGTCCCGAACTAGCGGGAGTCTATACTGGGGGGGAGACCCAGTACTTC. It yields the protein CSARPELAGVYTGGETQYF. The chain employs TRBV29-1 and TRBJ2-5; the match to TRBD2 covers 11 bases. This CDR3 has 19 amino acids. Trimming cost V 7 bases and J 5 bases; bases outside gene matches: 24. The germline V gene encodes CDR1 SQVTM and CDR2 ANQGSEA. The complete variable domain, with remaining parts taken from reference TRBV29-1 and TRBJ2-5, reads SAVISQKPSRDICQRGTSLTIQCQVDSQVTMMFWYRQQPGQSLTLIATANQGSEATYESGFVIDKFPISRPNLTFSTLTVSNMSPEDSSIYLCSARPELAGVYTGGETQYFGPGTRLLVL.

Of note for this clone: The same CDR3 also results from other DNA sequences found in this sample. V is TRBV5-1 and J is TRBJ2-7; maybe TRBD1 (5 bases). The CDR3 covers 14 residues. Looked up from germline, CDR1 is SGHRS and CDR2 is YFSETQ. With 0 bases removed from V and 6 bases from J, the gap between germline ends came to 13 bases. The CDR3 DNA reads TGCGCCAGCAGCTTGGGTCAGGGAAAGGGCGAGCAGTACTTC. Amino acids: CASSLGQGKGEQYF.

The CDR3 sequence: CASRAAGAVYEQYF. In DNA form, the CDR3 reads TGTGCCAGCAGAGCCGCGGGGGCAGTCTACGAGCAGTACTTC. J is TRBJ2-5 and V is TRBV6-1; tentative D call: TRBD2 (7 bases). The end of the DNA fits TRBJ2-7 better, so the J call may be wrong. Germline CDR1 and CDR2: MNHNS and SASEGT. The CDR3 consists of 14 residues.

This rearrangement joins TRBV7-2 to TRBJ2-5; TRBD1 aligns across 8 bases. V trimming: 2 bases; J trimming: 4 bases; junction bases outside the gene matches: 3. Per germline, CDR1 SGHTA and CDR2 FQGNSA. The CDR3 has 14 amino acids. This CDR3 is CASSLTTGGETQYF. The CDR3 DNA reads as TGTGCCAGCAGCTTAACAACAGGGGGAGAGACCCAGTACTTC.

This sequence joins TRBV7-2 and TRBJ2-7, with TRBD2 matching over 7 bases. Germline CDR1 reads SGHTA; CDR2 reads FQGNSA. The CDR3 length is 15 residues. V was clipped by 3 bases and J by 4 bases; unmatched bases: 9. CDR3 coding DNA: TGTGCCAGCAGCTTTCTTGCGGGAGTCCCGTACGAGCAGTACTTC. This gives the protein CASSFLAGVPYEQYF.

This sequence joins TRBV19 and TRBJ1-2, with D maybe TRBD1 (6 bases). Trimming pared 6 bases from V and 2 bases from J, leaving 10 bases between. Germline V gives CDR1 LNHDA, CDR2 SQIVND (reference sequence). The CDR3 consists of 13 residues. In DNA, the CDR3 is TGTGCCAGTAGCACCGGACAGAACTATGGCTACACCTTC. This sequence encodes CASSTGQNYGYTF.

The chain carries TRBV11-2 and TRBJ2-2, with a possible D match to TRBD2 (6 bases). Germline V lookup: CDR1 SGHAT, CDR2 FQNNGV. V dropped 1 base and J dropped 5 bases, with 17 bases sitting between them. The CDR3 has 17 residues. The CDR3 sequence: CASSLAELGTQTGELFF. CDR3 nucleotide sequence: TGTGCCAGCAGCTTAGCAGAACTCGGGACTCAAACCGGGGAGCTGTTTTTT.

The V and J genes are TRBV13 and TRBJ2-7; 14 bases are shared with TRBD2. V was pared by 5 bases and J by 7 bases, with 10 bases of the junction left unmatched. Germline V CDR1 and CDR2: PRHDT, FYEKMQ (reference sequence). The CDR3 is 16 amino acids. CDR3 sequence reads: CASSPSTSGRAFEQYF. Here the CDR3 DNA reads TGTGCCAGCAGCCCATCGACTAGCGGGAGGGCCTTTGAGCAGTACTTC.

The genes are TRBV30 and TRBJ1-4; D may be TRBD1 (5 bases). V lost 3 bases, J lost 4 bases, and 12 bases lay in between. CDR1 GTSNPN and CDR2 SVGIG come from the germline V gene (reference sequence). The CDR3 spans 14 residues. CDR3 in DNA: TGTGCCTGGAGGCGGGGCAGCTATAATGAAAAACTGTTTTTT. It encodes CAWRRGSYNEKLFF.

V and J are TRBV7-9 and TRBJ2-5, with 9 nucleotides matching TRBD2. Germline-derived CDR1 and CDR2 are SEHNR and FQNEAQ (reference sequence). This CDR3 is built from 18 residues. Unmatched junction bases numbered 15, after V lost 3 bases and J lost 4 bases. CDR3 sequence reads: CASSFPGSGSGRGETQYF. DNA for the CDR3: TGTGCCAGCAGCTTCCCTGGTAGCGGGAGTGGCCGTGGAGAGACCCAGTACTTC.

DNA of the CDR3: TGTGCCAGCAGTGGACACAGGATCTCTAATCAGCCCCAGCATTTT. Residues: CASSGHRISNQPQHF. The genes are TRBV6-1 and TRBJ1-5, with a possible D match to TRBD1 (5 bases). The CDR3 runs to 15 residues. CDR1 MNHNS and CDR2 SASEGT come from the germline V gene. Trimming pared 4 bases from V and 4 bases from J, leaving 14 bases between.

The chain is built from TRBV20-1 and TRBJ2-7; D is possibly TRBD2 (6 bases). The length of the CDR3 is 11 residues. Looked up from germline, CDR1 is DFQATT and CDR2 is SNEGSKA (reference sequence). V gave up 7 bases and J gave up 4 bases, with 11 bases separating them. CDR3 in amino acids: CSGGETYEQYF. In DNA, the CDR3 is TGCAGTGGGGGGGAGACTTACGAGCAGTACTTC.

The chain employs TRBV2 and TRBJ1-1, with 7 bases matching TRBD1. Per germline, CDR1 SNHLY and CDR2 FYNNEI. The CDR3 contains 14 residues. J gave up 3 bases and V 5 bases, and 6 bases lay outside the gene matches. CDR3 amino acids: CASSSDRLDTEAFF. The CDR3 nucleotides read TGTGCCAGCAGTTCGGACAGGCTGGACACTGAAGCTTTCTTT. The full variable domain, in which reference TRBV2 and TRBJ1-1 provide the parts outside the CDR3, is EPEVTQTPSHQVTQMGQEVILRCVPISNHLYFYWYRQILGQKVEFLVSFYNNEISEKSEIFDDQFSVERPDGSNFTLKIRSTKLEDSAMYFCASSSDRLDTEAFFGQGTRLTVV.

The J gene is TRBJ1-5, the V gene TRBV2, with D unresolved. The CDR3 runs to 13 residues. Trimming left V 4 bases short and J 4 bases short, with 8 bases between. Germline CDR1 reads SNHLY; CDR2 reads FYNNEI. Written as DNA, the CDR3 is TGTGCCAGCAGTGTTGGAGCTAATCAGCCCCAGCATTTT. Translated: CASSVGANQPQHF.

The chain couples TRBV5-6 to TRBJ2-1, with 7 nucleotides matching TRBD2. This CDR3 region has 17 residues. V shed 6 bases, J shed 1 base, and the junction held 13 bases outside the gene matches. Germline values: CDR1 SGHDT, CDR2 YYEEEE. This CDR3 is CASTPTGGGLSYNEQFF. The CDR3 DNA follows: TGTGCCAGCACCCCCACGGGGGGAGGGTTATCCTACAATGAGCAGTTCTTC.

This clone occurred once. The rearrangement uses TRBV2 and TRBJ2-3; 10 bases agree with TRBD2. This CDR3 spans 14 amino acids. V shed 7 bases and J 1 base; nucleotides not matched to a gene: 2. Per the germline V gene, CDR1 is SNHLY and CDR2 is FYNNEI. The CDR3 reads CASKLAGRTDTQYF. For the CDR3, the DNA is TGTGCCAGCAAACTAGCGGGGCGCACAGATACGCAGTATTTT.

The chain carries TRBV2 and TRBJ2-3; D is unresolved. The CDR3 extends over 12 amino acids. In germline, CDR1 is SNHLY, CDR2 FYNNEI. V was cut by 1 base and J by 12 bases, with 11 bases left in between. The CDR3 spells CASSEVLASQYF. The CDR3, as DNA: TGTGCCAGCAGTGAAGTGTTGGCTAGTCAGTATTTT.

This clone was detected only once. The chain uses TRBV11-2 and TRBJ2-7; weak D call: TRBD2 (7 bases). Looked up from germline, CDR1 is SGHAT and CDR2 is FQNNGV. The CDR3 has 16 residues. V dropped 5 bases and J dropped 2 bases, with 19 bases sitting between them. Here the CDR3 DNA reads TGTGCCAGCAGCAGGGGGGGCGGGAGTAAGGCCTACGAGCAGTACTTC. This encodes CASSRGGGSKAYEQYF.

The count of this clone is one. V gene TRBV19 combines with J gene TRBJ2-4; the D gene is possibly TRBD1 (7 bases). V was shortened by 3 bases and J by 7 bases, with 13 bases between the two germline ends. The germline gives CDR1 LNHDA, CDR2 SQIVND (reference sequence). This CDR3 has 14 residues. The chain's CDR3 is CASSIAAGGNIQYF. The CDR3, as DNA: TGTGCCAGTAGTATTGCAGCAGGGGGGAACATTCAGTACTTC.

The gene calls are TRBV5-1 and TRBJ2-7, with 9 bases that match TRBD2. The CDR3 loop spans 14 amino acids. Germline-derived CDR1 and CDR2 are SGHRS and YFSETQ. V shed 3 bases, J shed 4 bases, and the junction held 5 bases outside the gene matches. CDR3 region: CASSSLAGEYEQYF. CDR3 nucleotides: TGCGCCAGCAGCTCCTTAGCGGGAGAGTACGAGCAGTACTTC.

The rearrangement joins TRBV2 to TRBJ1-5; D call uncertain. V was trimmed by 7 bases and J by 4 bases, leaving 14 bases between them. The CDR3 totals 14 residues. Germline V lookup: CDR1 SNHLY, CDR2 FYNNEI. DNA of the CDR3: TGTGCCAGCAAAGAGGAGAGGGAGAATCAGCCCCAGCATTTT. Translated: CASKEERENQPQHF. Full variable domain (outside the CDR3, taken from reference TRBV2 and TRBJ1-5): EPEVTQTPSHQVTQMGQEVILRCVPISNHLYFYWYRQILGQKVEFLVSFYNNEISEKSEIFDDQFSVERPDGSNFTLKIRSTKLEDSAMYFCASKEERENQPQHFGDGTRLSIL.

The V gene is TRBV9, the J gene TRBJ1-1; D possibly corresponds to TRBD1 (6 bases). V lost 0 bases and J lost 7, with 10 bases in between. The CDR3 is 13 amino acids. Germline CDR1 and CDR2: SGDLS and YYNGEE. CDR3 residues: CASSVGGQGEAFF. The CDR3 DNA reads as TGTGCCAGCAGCGTAGGGGGGCAGGGTGAAGCTTTCTTT. Complete variable domain (other parts from reference TRBV9 and TRBJ1-1): DSGVTQTPKHLITATGQRVTLRCSPRSGDLSVYWYQQSLDQGLQFLIQYYNGEERAKGNILERFSAQQFPDLHSELNLSSLELGDSALYFCASSVGGQGEAFFGQGTRLTVV.